This T cell receptor beta chain was sequenced for a study of post-analysis software for immune sequencing data. Unique molecular identifiers were present in the TCR beta cDNA libraries. With roughly 0.9 to 11 million T cells as the source, roughly 0.5 million cDNA molecules resulted. MiXCR was run by TCRdb on the PCR reads, yielding one entry per CDR3 protein. The sample has 700,000 to 800,000 distinct CDR3 sequences, 25% to 30% seen once. Overall study findings and caveats: Roughly 5 TRBV segments (TRBV5-6, TRBV5-1 and TRBV20-1 among them) occurred more frequently in patients than in controls.

V was clipped by 0 bases and J by 10 bases, with 16 bases between them. The germline CDR1 and CDR2 sequences are LNHNV and YYDKDF (reference sequence). The CDR3 runs to 14 residues. Regarding this clonotype: Its target is not known.

The sample taken for sequencing was blood. The chain recombines TRBV15 with TRBJ2-7; possible D gene TRBD1, 5 bases. The sequence was collected from a girl under 18 with multiple sclerosis. The CDR3: CATSRDRWQGTQYF. CDR3 nucleotide sequence: TGTGCCACCAGCAGAGATCGTTGGCAGGGCACCCAGTACTTC. The whole variable domain, filled in from reference TRBV15 and TRBJ2-7, reads DAMVIQNPRYQVTQFGKPVTLSCSQTLNHNVMYWYQQKSSQAPKLLFHYYDKDFNNEADTPDNFQSRRPNTSFCFLDIRSPGLGDTAMYLCATSRDRWQGTQYFGPGTRLTVT.